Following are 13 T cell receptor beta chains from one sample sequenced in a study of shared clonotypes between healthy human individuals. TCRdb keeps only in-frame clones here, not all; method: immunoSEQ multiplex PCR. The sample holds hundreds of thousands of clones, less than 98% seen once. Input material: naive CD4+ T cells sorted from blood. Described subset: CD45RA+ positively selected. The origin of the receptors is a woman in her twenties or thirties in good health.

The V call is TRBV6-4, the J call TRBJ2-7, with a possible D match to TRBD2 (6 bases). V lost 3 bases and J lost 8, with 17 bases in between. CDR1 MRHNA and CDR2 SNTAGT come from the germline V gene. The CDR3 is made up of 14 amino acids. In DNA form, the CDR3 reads TGTGCCAGCAGTGAGACAATTACTAGCCACCAGCAGTACTTC. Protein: CASSETITSHQQYF.

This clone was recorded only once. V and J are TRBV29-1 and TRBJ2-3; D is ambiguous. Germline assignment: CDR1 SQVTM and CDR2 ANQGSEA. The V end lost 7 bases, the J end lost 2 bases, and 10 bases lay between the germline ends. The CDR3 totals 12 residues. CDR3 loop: CSARRPTDTQYF. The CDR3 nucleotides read TGCAGCGCCCGCCGACCCACAGATACGCAGTATTTT.

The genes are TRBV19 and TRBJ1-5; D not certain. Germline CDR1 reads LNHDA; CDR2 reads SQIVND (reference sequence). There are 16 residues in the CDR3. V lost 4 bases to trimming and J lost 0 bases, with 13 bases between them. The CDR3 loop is CASSTQHLNSNQPQHF. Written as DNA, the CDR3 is TGTGCCAGTAGTACCCAACACCTAAATAGCAATCAGCCCCAGCATTTT.

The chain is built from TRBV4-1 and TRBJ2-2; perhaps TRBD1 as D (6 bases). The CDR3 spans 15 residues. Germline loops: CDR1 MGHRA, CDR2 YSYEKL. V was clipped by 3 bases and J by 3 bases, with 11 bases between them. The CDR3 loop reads CASSQRQVDTGELFF. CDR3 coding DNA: TGCGCCAGCAGCCAGAGACAGGTTGACACCGGGGAGCTGTTTTTT.

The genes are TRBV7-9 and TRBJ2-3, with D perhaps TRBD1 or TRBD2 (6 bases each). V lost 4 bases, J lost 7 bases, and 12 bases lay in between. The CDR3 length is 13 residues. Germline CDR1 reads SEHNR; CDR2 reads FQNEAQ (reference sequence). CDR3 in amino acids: CASSSEGGYTQYF. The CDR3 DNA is TGTGCCAGCAGCTCGGAGGGGGGATATACGCAGTATTTT.

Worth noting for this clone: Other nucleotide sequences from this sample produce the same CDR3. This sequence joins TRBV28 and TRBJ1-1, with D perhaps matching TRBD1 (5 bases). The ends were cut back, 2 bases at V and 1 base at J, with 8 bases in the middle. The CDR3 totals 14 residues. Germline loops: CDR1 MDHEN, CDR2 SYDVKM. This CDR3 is CASSLRQTNTEAFF. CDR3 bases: TGTGCCAGCAGTTTACGACAGACGAACACTGAAGCTTTCTTT.

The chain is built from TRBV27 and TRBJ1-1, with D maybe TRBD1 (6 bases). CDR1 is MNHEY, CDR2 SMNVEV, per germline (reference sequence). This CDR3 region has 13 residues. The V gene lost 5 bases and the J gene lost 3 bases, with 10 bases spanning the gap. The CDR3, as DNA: TGTGCCAGCAGTGTAGGACAGTACACTGAAGCTTTCTTT. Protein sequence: CASSVGQYTEAFF.

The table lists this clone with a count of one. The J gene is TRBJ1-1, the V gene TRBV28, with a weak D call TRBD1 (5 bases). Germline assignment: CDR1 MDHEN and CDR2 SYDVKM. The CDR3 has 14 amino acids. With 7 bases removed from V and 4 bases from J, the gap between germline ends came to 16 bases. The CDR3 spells CASTPGQGGTEAFF. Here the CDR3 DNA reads TGTGCCAGCACCCCTGGGCAGGGTGGCACTGAAGCTTTCTTT.

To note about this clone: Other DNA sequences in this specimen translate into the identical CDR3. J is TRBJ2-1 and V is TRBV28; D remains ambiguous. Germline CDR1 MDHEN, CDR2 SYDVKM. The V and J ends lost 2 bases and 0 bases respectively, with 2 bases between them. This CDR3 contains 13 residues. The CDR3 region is CASSLSSYNEQFF. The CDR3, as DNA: TGTGCCAGCAGTTTAAGCTCCTACAATGAGCAGTTCTTC. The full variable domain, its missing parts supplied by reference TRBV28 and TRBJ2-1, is DVKVTQSSRYLVKRTGEKVFLECVQDMDHENMFWYRQDPGLGLRLIYFSYDVKMKEKGDIPEGYSVSREKKERFSLILESASTNQTSMYLCASSLSSYNEQFFGPGTRLTVL.

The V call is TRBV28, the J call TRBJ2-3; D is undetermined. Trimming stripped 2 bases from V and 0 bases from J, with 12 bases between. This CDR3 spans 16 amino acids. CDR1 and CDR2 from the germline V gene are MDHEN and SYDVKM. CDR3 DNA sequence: TGTGCCAGCAGTTTACCCCCCCAGATAAGCACAGATACGCAGTATTTT. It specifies CASSLPPQISTDTQYF.

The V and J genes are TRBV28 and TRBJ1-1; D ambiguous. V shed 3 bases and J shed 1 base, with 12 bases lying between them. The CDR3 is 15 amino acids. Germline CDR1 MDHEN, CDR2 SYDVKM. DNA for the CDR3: TGTGCCAGCAGTTTCGCGGTGCATGGGAACACTGAAGCTTTCTTT. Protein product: CASSFAVHGNTEAFF.

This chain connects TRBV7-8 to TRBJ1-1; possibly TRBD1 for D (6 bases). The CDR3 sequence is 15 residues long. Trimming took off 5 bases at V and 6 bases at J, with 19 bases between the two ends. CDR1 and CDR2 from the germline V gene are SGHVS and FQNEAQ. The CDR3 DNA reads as TGTGCCAGCAGCCCGATACAGGGTGGGTTAGCTGAAGCTTTCTTT. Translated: CASSPIQGGLAEAFF.

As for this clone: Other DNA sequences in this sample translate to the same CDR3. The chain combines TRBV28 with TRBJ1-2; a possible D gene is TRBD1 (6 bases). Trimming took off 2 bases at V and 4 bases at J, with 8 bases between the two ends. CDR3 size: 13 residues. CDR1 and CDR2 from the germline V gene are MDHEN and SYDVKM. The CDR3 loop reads CASSLLQGYGYTF. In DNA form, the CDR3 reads TGTGCCAGCAGTTTACTACAGGGCTATGGCTACACCTTC.